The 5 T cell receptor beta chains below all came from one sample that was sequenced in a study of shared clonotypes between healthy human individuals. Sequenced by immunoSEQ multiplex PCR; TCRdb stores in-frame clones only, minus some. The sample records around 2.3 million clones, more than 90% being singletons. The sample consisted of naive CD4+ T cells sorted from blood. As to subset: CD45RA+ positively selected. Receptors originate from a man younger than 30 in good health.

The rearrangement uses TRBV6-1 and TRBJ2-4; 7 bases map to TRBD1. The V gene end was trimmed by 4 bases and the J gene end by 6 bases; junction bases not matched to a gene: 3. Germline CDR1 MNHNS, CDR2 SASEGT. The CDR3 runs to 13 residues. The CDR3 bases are TGTGCCAGCAGTGCGTACAGGGGAAACATTCAGTACTTC. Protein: CASSAYRGNIQYF.

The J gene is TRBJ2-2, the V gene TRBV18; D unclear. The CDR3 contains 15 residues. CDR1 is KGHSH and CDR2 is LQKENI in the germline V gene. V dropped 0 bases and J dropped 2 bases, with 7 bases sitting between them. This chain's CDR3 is CASSPPGINTGELFF. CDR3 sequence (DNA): TGTGCCAGCTCACCACCAGGGATCAACACCGGGGAGCTGTTTTTT. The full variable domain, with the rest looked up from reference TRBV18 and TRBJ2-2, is NAGVMQNPRHLVRRRGQEARLRCSPMKGHSHVYWYRQLPEEGLKFMVYLQKENIIDESGMPKERFSAEFPKEGPSILRIQQVVRGDSAAYFCASSPPGINTGELFFGEGSRLTVL.

The CDR3: CASSPQLSSGNTIYF. CDR3 nucleotides: TGTGCCAGCTCACCACAGCTCTCCTCTGGAAACACCATATATTTT. This chain connects TRBV18 to TRBJ1-3; D is unresolved. The CDR3 has 15 residues. The V end was cut by 1 base, the J end by 0 bases, with 7 bases between. Germline V lookup: CDR1 KGHSH, CDR2 LQKENI.

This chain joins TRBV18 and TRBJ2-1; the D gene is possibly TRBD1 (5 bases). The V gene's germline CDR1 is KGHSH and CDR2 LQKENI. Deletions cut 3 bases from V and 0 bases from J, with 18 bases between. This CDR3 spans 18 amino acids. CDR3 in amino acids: CASSPRQGGSSSYNEQFF. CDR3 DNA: TGTGCCAGCTCACCGCGTCAGGGTGGCTCCAGCTCCTACAATGAGCAGTTCTTC.

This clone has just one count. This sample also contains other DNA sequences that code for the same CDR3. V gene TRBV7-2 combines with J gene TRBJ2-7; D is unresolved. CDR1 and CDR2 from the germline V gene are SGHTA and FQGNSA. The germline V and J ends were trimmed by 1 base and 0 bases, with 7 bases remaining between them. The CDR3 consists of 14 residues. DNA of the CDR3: TGTGCCAGCAGCTTAGTCGCAGGCTCCTACGAGCAGTACTTC. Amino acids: CASSLVAGSYEQYF.